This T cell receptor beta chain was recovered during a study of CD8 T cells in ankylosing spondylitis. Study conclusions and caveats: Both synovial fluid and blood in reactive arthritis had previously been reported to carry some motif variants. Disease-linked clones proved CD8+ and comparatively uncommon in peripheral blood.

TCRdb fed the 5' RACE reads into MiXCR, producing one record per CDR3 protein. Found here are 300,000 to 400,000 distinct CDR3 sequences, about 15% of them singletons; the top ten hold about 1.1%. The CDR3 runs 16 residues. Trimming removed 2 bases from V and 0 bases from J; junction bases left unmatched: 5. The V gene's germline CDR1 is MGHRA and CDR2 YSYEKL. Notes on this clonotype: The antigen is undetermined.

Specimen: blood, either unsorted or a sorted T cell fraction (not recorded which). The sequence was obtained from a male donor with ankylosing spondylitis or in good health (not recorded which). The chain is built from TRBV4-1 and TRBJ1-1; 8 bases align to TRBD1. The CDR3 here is CASSQSRQGLNTEAFF. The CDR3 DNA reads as TGCGCCAGCAGCCAAAGTAGACAGGGGCTGAACACTGAAGCTTTCTTT.